This entry concerns a single T cell receptor beta chain. Its recognized antigen is unknown. Per-nucleotide qualities are absent, and no much larger clonotype sits a single base away. These data are taken from a study of molecular identifiers for immune sequencing clone quantification (dated by TCRdb to the late 2010s). General notes on the study: For a replicate experiment, RNA from around 20,000 or 99,000 naive CD8 T cells was divided into five aliquots, of which four were sequenced. The study was a methods study using CD8 T cells to benchmark molecular-identifier clustering-based TCR repertoire sequencing (MIDCIRS) and TCR RNA copy counting. Overall results and qualifications from the work: Even against a background of one million naive CD8 T cells, spiked-in Jurkat TCR RNA amounting to a single cell's worth was reported to be detectable. Modeling gave about 3 recovered TCR RNA copies per cell versus about ten by digital PCR, implying around 30% capture efficiency. The naive libraries included spiked-in Jurkat TCR RNA (roughly eleven copies' worth), and this Jurkat TCR RNA is not part of the donor repertoire. When barcode sub-clustering was left out, chimeric consensus sequences inflated TCR diversity, with chimeras reaching as high as 47%. Identical TCR molecules sharing a barcode could cause highly expanded clone sizes to be underestimated. In CMV-specific effector cells, clones with more than 20 RNA copies accounted for over 97% of molecules, whereas in naive cells such clones accounted for under 1%.

Libraries of naive CD8 T cells were generated from roughly 20,000 to 1,000,000 sorted cells, with 10%, 30% or 50% of the purified RNA used. Naive CD8 T cells, defined as CD8+CD4-CCR7+CD45RA+, were FACS-sorted into RLT Plus buffer on a BD FACSAria II. To test detection sensitivity, Jurkat RNA equivalent to more than eight TCR copies was spiked into samples of about 18,000-1,000,000 naive CD8 T cells. Enrichment of CD8 T cells was done with RosetteSep CD8+ T Cell Enrichment Cocktail plus Ficoll-Paque, and ACK red cell lysis came afterward. The library was produced with PCR. Data came from a NextSeq 500. Preparation of bulk TCR libraries followed a previously described approach, with the TCR primers listed in Table S5. Purification of total RNA was performed with the Qiagen AllPrep DNA/RNA kit. Before analysis, reads from multiple sequencing runs of the same library were pooled. Per the authors' processing: Reads were retained only if an exact TCR constant sequence was present, and the retained reads were trimmed to 150 nt and grouped according to their 12-nt molecular barcodes. Reads inside each barcode group were sub-clustered using a 15% Levenshtein threshold, and a quality-weighted consensus sequence was constructed for each RNA molecule. Non-functional sequences were removed, as were lower-count sequences one edit away from another. Barcode sub-clusters with fewer than 20% of the maximum read count were removed, based on fitting two negative binomial distributions. TCRdb redid the processing of the public reads, applying fastp at Q25 and MiXCR, and retained in-frame beta chains. Every distinct CDR3 protein forms one entry, paired with its most common genes and DNA. The V and J calls and clone size come from TCRdb's table, not from the authors' own analysis. The sample table contains under 800,000 distinct CDR3 sequences; only one count was recorded for roughly 23% of them. In total, the top ten clones hold 0.78% of the sample.

Trimming takes 6 bases off V and 5 bases off J; junction bases not matched to a gene: 3. The CDR3 sequence holds 12 residues, the cysteine and phenylalanine included. Only the CDR3 part of the read is kept: 36 bases, read in frame from the first base. From the germline V gene, CDR1 is LGHNT and CDR2 is FRNRAP. Recombination linked TRBV12-5 to TRBJ2-5, with 7 middle bases fitting TRBD2. The sequence derives from a human donor in good health. Some libraries in this study had Jurkat cell RNA spiked in. Input material: naive CD8+ T cells from blood, with Jurkat cell RNA spiked in. The intended sense of this specimen's cell subset or site label: FACS-sorted CD8+CD4-CCR7+CD45RA+ naive T cells. Read as DNA, the sequence is TGTGCTAGTGGGCGGGGGACGGAGACCCAGTACTTC. Its product reads: CASGRGTETQYF. This CDR3, with the reference TRBV12-5 and TRBJ2-5 proteins standing in past its ends, gives the full variable domain DARVTQTPRHKVTEMGQEVTMRCQPILGHNTVFWYRQTMMQGLELLAYFRNRAPLDDSGMPKDRFSAEMPDATLATLKIQPSEPRDSAVYFCASGRGTETQYFGPGTRLLVL.